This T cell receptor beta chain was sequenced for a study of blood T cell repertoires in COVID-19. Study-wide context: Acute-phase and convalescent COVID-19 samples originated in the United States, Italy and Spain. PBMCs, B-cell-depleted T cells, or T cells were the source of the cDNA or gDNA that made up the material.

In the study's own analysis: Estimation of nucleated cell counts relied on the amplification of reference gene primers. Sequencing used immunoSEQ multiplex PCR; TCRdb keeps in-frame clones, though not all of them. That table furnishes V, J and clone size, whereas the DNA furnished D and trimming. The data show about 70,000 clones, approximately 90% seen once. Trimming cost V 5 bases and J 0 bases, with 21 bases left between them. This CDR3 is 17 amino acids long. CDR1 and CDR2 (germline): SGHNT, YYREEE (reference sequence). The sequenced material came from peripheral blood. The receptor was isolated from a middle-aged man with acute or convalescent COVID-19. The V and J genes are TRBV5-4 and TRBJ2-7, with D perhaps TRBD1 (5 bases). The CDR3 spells CASRVGRTAGSSYEQYV. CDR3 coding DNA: TGTGCCAGCAGGGTGGGGCGAACGGCAGGAAGCTCCTACGAGCAGTACGTC.